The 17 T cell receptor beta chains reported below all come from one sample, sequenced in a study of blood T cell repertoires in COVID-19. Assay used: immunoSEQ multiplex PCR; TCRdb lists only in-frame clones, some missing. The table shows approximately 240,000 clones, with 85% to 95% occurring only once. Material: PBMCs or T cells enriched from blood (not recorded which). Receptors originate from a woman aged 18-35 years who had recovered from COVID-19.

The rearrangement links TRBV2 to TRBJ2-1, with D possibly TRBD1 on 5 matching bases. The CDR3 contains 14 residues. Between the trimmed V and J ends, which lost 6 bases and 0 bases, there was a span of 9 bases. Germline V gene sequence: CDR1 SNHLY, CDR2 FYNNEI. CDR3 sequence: CASRGQGSYNEQFF. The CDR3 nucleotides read TGTGCCAGCAGGGGGCAGGGCTCCTACAATGAGCAGTTCTTC.

CDR3 DNA: TGTGCCAGCAAGGGGGTAGCGGGACGACAAGAGACCCAGTACTTC. Amino acids: CASKGVAGRQETQYF. The chain is built from TRBV2 and TRBJ2-5, with 8 bases aligning to TRBD2. The CDR3 totals 15 residues. Trimming took 7 bases from V and 2 from J; bases not matched to a gene: 9. Germline CDR1 and CDR2: SNHLY and FYNNEI.

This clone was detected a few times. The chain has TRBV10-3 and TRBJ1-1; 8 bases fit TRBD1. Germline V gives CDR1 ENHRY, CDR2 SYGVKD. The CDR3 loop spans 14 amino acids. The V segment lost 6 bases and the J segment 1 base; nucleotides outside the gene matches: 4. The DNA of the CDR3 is TGTGCCATCAGGACAGGGGCGGGGAACACTGAAGCTTTCTTT. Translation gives CAIRTGAGNTEAFF.

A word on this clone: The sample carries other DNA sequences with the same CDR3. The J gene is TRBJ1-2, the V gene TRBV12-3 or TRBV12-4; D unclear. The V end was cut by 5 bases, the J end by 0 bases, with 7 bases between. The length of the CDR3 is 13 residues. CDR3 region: CASSPSSNYGYTF. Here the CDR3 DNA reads TGTGCCAGCAGTCCGTCCTCTAACTATGGCTACACCTTC.

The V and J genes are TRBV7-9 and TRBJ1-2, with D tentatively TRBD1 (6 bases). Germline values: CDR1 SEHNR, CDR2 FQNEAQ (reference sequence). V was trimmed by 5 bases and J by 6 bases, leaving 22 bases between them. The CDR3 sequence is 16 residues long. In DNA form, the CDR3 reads TGTGCCAGCAGCCGGCCAGAAACAGGGAGAAGAGATGGCTACACCTTC. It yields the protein CASSRPETGRRDGYTF.

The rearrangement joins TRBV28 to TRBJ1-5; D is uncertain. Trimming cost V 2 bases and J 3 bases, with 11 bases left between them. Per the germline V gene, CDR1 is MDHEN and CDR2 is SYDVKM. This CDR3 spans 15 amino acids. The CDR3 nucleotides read TGTGCCAGCAGTTTAGAACCAGGCCTCAATCAGCCCCAGCATTTT. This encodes CASSLEPGLNQPQHF.

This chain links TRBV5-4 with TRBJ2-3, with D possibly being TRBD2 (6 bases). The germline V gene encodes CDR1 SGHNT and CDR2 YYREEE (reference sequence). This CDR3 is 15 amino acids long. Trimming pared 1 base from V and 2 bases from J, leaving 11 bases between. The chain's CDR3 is CASSLYSGTTDTQYF. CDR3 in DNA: TGTGCCAGCAGCTTGTATAGCGGAACCACAGATACGCAGTATTTT.

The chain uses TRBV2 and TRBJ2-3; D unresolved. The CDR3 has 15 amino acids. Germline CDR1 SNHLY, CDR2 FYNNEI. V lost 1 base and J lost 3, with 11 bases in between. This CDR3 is CASSEESGQTDTQYF. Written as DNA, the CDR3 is TGTGCCAGCAGTGAAGAAAGTGGGCAGACAGATACGCAGTATTTT.

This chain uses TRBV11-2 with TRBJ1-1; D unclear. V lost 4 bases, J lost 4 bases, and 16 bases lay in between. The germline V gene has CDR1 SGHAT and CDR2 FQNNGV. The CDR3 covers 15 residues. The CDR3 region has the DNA TGTGCCAGCAGCTGGAGCGGGTTGGAGGGCACTGAAGCTTTCTTT. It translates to CASSWSGLEGTEAFF.

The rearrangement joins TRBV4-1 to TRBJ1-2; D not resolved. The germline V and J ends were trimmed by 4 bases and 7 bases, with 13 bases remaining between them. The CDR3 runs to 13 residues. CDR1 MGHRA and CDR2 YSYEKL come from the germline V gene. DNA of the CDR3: TGCGCCAGCAGCCTTCCGGGGAGGTTTGGCTACACCTTC. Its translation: CASSLPGRFGYTF.

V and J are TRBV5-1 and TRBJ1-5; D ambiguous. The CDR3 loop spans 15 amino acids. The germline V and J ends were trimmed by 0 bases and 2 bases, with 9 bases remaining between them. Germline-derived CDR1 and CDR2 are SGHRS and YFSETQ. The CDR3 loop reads CASSLDGVGNQPQHF. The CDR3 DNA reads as TGCGCCAGCAGCTTGGACGGGGTAGGCAATCAGCCCCAGCATTTT.

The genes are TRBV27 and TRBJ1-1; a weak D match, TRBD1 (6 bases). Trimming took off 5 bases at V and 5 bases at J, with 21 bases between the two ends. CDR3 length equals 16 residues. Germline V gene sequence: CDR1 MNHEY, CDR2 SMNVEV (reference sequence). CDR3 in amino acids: CASSPNRDFVGTEAFF. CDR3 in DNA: TGTGCCAGCAGTCCTAACAGGGATTTTGTCGGAACTGAAGCTTTCTTT.

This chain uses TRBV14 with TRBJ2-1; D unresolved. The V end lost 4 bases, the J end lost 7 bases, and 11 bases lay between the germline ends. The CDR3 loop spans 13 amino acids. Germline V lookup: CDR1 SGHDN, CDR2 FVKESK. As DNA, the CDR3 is TGTGCCAGCAGCCGGTCGCTGCTAAATGAGCAGTTCTTC. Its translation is CASSRSLLNEQFF.

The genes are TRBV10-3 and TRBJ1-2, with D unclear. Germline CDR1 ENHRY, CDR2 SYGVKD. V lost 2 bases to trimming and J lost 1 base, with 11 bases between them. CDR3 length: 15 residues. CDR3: CAISEAVAVNYGYTF. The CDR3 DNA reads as TGTGCCATCAGTGAGGCAGTAGCAGTTAACTATGGCTACACCTTC.

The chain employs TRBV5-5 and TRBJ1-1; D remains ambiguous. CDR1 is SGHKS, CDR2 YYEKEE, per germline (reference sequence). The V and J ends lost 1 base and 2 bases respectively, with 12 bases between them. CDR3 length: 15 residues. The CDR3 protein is CASSLFPGINTEAFF. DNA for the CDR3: TGTGCCAGCAGCTTGTTCCCGGGGATAAACACTGAAGCTTTCTTT.

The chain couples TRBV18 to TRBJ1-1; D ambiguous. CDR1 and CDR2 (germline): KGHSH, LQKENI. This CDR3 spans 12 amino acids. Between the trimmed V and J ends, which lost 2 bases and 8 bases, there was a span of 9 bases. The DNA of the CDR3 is TGTGCCAGCTCACCAGAGGGAGGGGAAGCTTTCTTT. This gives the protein CASSPEGGEAFF.

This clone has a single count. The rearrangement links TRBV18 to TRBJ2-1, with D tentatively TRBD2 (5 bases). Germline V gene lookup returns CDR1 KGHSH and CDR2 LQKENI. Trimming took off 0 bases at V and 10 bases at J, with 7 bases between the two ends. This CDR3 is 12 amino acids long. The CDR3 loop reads CASSPPTGEQFF. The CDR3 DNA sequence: TGTGCCAGCTCACCACCGACGGGAGAGCAGTTCTTC. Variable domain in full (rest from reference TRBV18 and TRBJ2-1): NAGVMQNPRHLVRRRGQEARLRCSPMKGHSHVYWYRQLPEEGLKFMVYLQKENIIDESGMPKERFSAEFPKEGPSILRIQQVVRGDSAAYFCASSPPTGEQFFGPGTRLTVL.